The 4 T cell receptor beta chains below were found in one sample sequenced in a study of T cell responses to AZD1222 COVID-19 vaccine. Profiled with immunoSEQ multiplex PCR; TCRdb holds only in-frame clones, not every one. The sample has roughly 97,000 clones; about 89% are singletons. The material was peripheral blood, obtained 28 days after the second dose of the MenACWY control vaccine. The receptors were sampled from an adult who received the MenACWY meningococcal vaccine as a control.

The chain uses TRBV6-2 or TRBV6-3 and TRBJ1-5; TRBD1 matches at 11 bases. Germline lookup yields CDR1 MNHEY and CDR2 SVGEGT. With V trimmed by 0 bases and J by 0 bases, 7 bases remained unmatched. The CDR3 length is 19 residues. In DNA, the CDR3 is TGTGCCAGCAGTTACTCGAGGACAGGGGGCTCCCGTAGCAATCAGCCCCAGCATTTT. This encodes CASSYSRTGGSRSNQPQHF.

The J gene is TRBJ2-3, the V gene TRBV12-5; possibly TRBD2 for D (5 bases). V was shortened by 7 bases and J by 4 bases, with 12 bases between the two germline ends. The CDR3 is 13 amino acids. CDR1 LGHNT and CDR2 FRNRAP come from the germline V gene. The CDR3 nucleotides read TGTGCTAGTGCCTCCCCCGGGGCAGATACGCAGTATTTT. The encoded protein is CASASPGADTQYF. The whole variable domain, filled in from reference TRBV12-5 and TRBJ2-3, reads DARVTQTPRHKVTEMGQEVTMRCQPILGHNTVFWYRQTMMQGLELLAYFRNRAPLDDSGMPKDRFSAEMPDATLATLKIQPSEPRDSAVYFCASASPGADTQYFGPGTRLTVL.

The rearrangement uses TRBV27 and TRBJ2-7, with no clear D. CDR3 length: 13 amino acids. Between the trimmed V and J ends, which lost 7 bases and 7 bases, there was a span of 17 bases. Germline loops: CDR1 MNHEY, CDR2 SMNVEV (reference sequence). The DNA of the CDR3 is TGTGCCAGCACGGCTACTTCCCACGGGGAGCAGTACTTC. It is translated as CASTATSHGEQYF.

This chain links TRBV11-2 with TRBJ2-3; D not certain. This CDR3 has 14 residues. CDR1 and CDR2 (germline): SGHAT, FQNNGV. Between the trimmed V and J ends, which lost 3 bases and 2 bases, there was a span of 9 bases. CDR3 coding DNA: TGTGCCAGCAGCTTTGGGCCCTCCACAGATACGCAGTATTTT. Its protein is CASSFGPSTDTQYF.